A selection of T cell receptor beta chains follows, all from one sample in a study of naive and memory T cell subsets. MiXCR was run by TCRdb on the 5' RACE reads, yielding one entry per CDR3 protein. The table records tens of thousands of distinct CDR3 sequences, roughly 7.5% of them present only once. Every receptor here comes from a female donor in good health. The CDR3 runs from the conserved cysteine through the conserved F or W. A D gene is named only where the DNA matches it firmly. Not all rows give a size; the values are once, few, many and, for expanded clones, a class.

v_call	j_call	clone_size	d_call	cdr3_nt	cdr3_aa
TRBV5-1	TRBJ2-1	few	TRBD1	TGCGCCAGCAGCTGGACAGGGGAAGGCTACAATGAGCAGTTCTTC	CASSWTGEGYNEQFF
TRBV29-1	TRBJ2-1	NA	NA	TGCAGCGTTCTGGGCAGCTACCTTAGCTCCTACAATGAGCAGTTCTTC	CSVLGSYLSSYNEQFF
TRBV12-3/TRBV12-4	TRBJ2-1	few	NA	TGTGCCAGCAGCGATTGGGATGAGCAGTTCTTC	CASSDWDEQFF
TRBV29-1	TRBJ2-3	medium-sized	NA	TGCAGCGTTGCATTCCCAGATACGCAGTATTTT	CSVAFPDTQYF
TRBV12-3/TRBV12-4	TRBJ2-4	many	TRBD2	TGTGCCAGCAGTTTAATCCAGCGGGGTCTCCTTGCCAAAAACATTCAGTACTTC	CASSLIQRGLLAKNIQYF
TRBV20-1	TRBJ2-5	many	NA	TGCAGTGCTAGAAAATTTGGGGAGACCCAGTACTTC	CSARKFGETQYF
TRBV13	TRBJ2-7	many	NA	TGTGCCAGCAGCTTGAGGGACCGCGCTCCCTGGGAGCAGTACTTC	CASSLRDRAPWEQYF
TRBV20-1	TRBJ1-5	many	NA	TGCAGTGCTCAGTATGAAGGGAAGCCCCAGCATTTT	CSAQYEGKPQHF
TRBV29-1	TRBJ1-1	many	TRBD1	TGCAGCGTGGGGACAGGGGAGGGAACTGAAGCTTTCTTT	CSVGTGEGTEAFF
TRBV20-1	TRBJ1-5	many	NA	TGCAGTGCTAGAGATCCGAGGGGCAATCAGCCCCAGCATTTT	CSARDPRGNQPQHF
TRBV7-3	TRBJ2-2	few	NA	TGTGCCAGCAGCCTTGGACAGACCGGGGAGCTGTTTTTT	CASSLGQTGELFF
TRBV14	TRBJ2-5	few	NA	TGTGCCAGCAGCCAGTTCCGGGGACGTCTGGAGACCCAGTACTTC	CASSQFRGRLETQYF
TRBV7-9	TRBJ2-5	NA	NA	TGTGCCAGCAGCTTCCCCCAGGTGATTGAGACCCAGTACTTC	CASSFPQVIETQYF
TRBV6-2/TRBV6-3	TRBJ1-2	many	NA	TGTGCCAGCAGTTACGGACGCAACTATGGCTACACCTTC	CASSYGRNYGYTF
TRBV14	TRBJ2-3	few	NA	TGTGCCAGCAGCCCGACTTGGGGCACAGATACGCAGTATTTT	CASSPTWGTDTQYF
TRBV20-1	TRBJ2-1	many	NA	TGCAGTGCTAGAGACAAGCGAGGCAATGAGCAGTTCTTC	CSARDKRGNEQFF
TRBV6-5	TRBJ2-5	few	NA	TGTGCCAGCAAGAGAGATATCCAAGAGACCCAGTACTTC	CASKRDIQETQYF
TRBV20-1	TRBJ2-3	NA	NA	TGCAGTGCTCTCAGCACCTACGGCACAGATACGCAGTATTTT	CSALSTYGTDTQYF
TRBV5-1	TRBJ2-3	once	NA	TGCGCCAGCAGCTCAATAGCGGTGGGGCCAGATACGCAGTATTTT	CASSSIAVGPDTQYF
TRBV18	TRBJ1-4	few	NA	TGTGCCAGCTCGGACGGAAGTAATGAAAAACTGTTTTTT	CASSDGSNEKLFF
TRBV6-5	TRBJ1-4	many	TRBD1	TGTGCCAGCAAGCGGGGGACAGCAAATGAAAAACTGTTTTTT	CASKRGTANEKLFF
TRBV28	TRBJ2-7	NA	NA	TGTGCCAGCAGAAACCTTATTGCGGGGCCTGACCCCTACGAGCAGTACTTC	CASRNLIAGPDPYEQYF
TRBV28	TRBJ2-2	many	NA	TGTGCCAGCAGCCCAGGACACCCGGGGACCGGGGAGCTGTTTTTT	CASSPGHPGTGELFF
TRBV3-1	TRBJ2-2	NA	NA	TGTGCCAGCAGCCCCGGACGGTACACCGGGGAGCTGTTTTTT	CASSPGRYTGELFF
TRBV18	TRBJ1-1	many	NA	TGTGCCAGCTCACCCCGGGGGTTTACTGAAGCTTTCTTT	CASSPRGFTEAFF
TRBV10-3	TRBJ1-3	many	NA	TGTGCCATCAGTGAAGGCTTCCTCTCTGGAAACACCATATATTTT	CAISEGFLSGNTIYF
TRBV5-1	TRBJ2-1	NA	NA	TGCGCCAGCAGCTTGGACAAGGGGAACAATGAGCAGTTCTTC	CASSLDKGNNEQFF
TRBV6-5	TRBJ1-1	few	NA	TGTGCCAGCACCCAACTCATAGGGACGTTGAACACTGAAGCTTTCTTT	CASTQLIGTLNTEAFF
TRBV12-3/TRBV12-4	TRBJ1-1	few	TRBD1	TGTGCCAGCAGTAAGCGGGCAGGGGGCATTGGGACTGAAGCTTTCTTT	CASSKRAGGIGTEAFF
TRBV7-3	TRBJ1-2	NA	TRBD1	TGTGCCAGCAGCCGCGACAGGGCCGACTATGGCTACACCTTC	CASSRDRADYGYTF
TRBV28	TRBJ1-1	many	NA	TGTGCCAGCAGGACAAGCTACAGGGTCACTGAAGCTTTCTTT	CASRTSYRVTEAFF
TRBV7-9	TRBJ2-3	NA	TRBD2	TGTGCCAGCAGCCGTGGGGGACTAGATGAAGTAACGCAGTATTTT	CASSRGGLDEVTQYF
TRBV5-1	TRBJ1-1	many	NA	TGCGCCAGCAGCTTAACCGCCCAGGCCAGGCAAGGATACACTGAAGCTTTCTTT	CASSLTAQARQGYTEAFF
TRBV7-3	TRBJ2-1	few	TRBD2	TGTGCCAGCAGCCGTACTAGCGGGGGGCATAATGAGCAGTTCTTC	CASSRTSGGHNEQFF
TRBV5-1	TRBJ1-1	many	NA	TGCGCCAGCAGCCTCCCGACAGGTGCGGAAGCTTTCTTT	CASSLPTGAEAFF